This TCR beta chain was observed in a study of patients and donors after allogeneic stem cell transplantation. The CDR3 loop spans 13 amino acids. Unmatched junction bases numbered 6, after V lost 5 bases and J lost 7 bases. This clonotype has ten or more counts. One entry per CDR3 protein results from TCRdb running MiXCR on the RT-PCR reads. The sample has hundreds of thousands of distinct CDR3 sequences, more than 15% seen once; the top ten hold 7.2%. Source material: blood, either unsorted or a sorted T cell fraction (not recorded which). The sequence came from a human donor who was either an allogeneic HSCT recipient or a stem cell or donor lymphocyte infusion donor (not recorded which). It is not recorded whose cells these are; they may come from a transplant donor. The chain links TRBV12-3 or TRBV12-4 to TRBJ1-2; the match to TRBD1 covers 8 bases. The CDR3 DNA reads as TGTGCCAGCAGTCTCAGGGGGCGATTTGGCTACACCTTC. Translating gives CASSLRGRFGYTF.